Below are 18 T cell receptor beta chains sequenced from a single sample in a study of T cells in Graves' hyperthyroidism and ophthalmopathy. What was amplified from RNA transcripts were TCR beta CDR3 regions. TCR CDR3 underwent first-round RT-PCR with the HTBI primer set. Via MiXCR, TCRdb re-called the multiplex PCR reads, giving one row per CDR3 protein. The profile shows about 700,000 distinct CDR3 sequences, less than 15% of them singletons. The material sequenced was blood. These receptors were taken from a woman younger than 35 with Graves' hyperthyroidism.

In its sample, this clonotype was seen many times. V gene TRBV9 combines with J gene TRBJ2-7; the D gene is possibly TRBD2 (5 bases). CDR3 length: 14 amino acids. The V end lost 0 bases, the J end lost 3 bases, and 10 bases lay between the germline ends. CDR1 is SGDLS and CDR2 is YYNGEE in the germline V gene. CDR3 DNA: TGTGCCAGCAGCGTAGAAGGGAGTTTCTACGAGCAGTACTTC. This sequence encodes CASSVEGSFYEQYF. The variable domain in full, with the rest retrieved from reference TRBV9 and TRBJ2-7, is DSGVTQTPKHLITATGQRVTLRCSPRSGDLSVYWYQQSLDQGLQFLIQYYNGEERAKGNILERFSAQQFPDLHSELNLSSLELGDSALYFCASSVEGSFYEQYFGPGTRLTVT.

This clonotype has only a few counts. The rearrangement uses TRBV4-3 and TRBJ2-2; 10 bases match TRBD2. Germline assignment: CDR1 LGHNA and CDR2 YSLEER. The CDR3 covers 18 residues. After removal of 2 bases from V and 6 bases from J, the junction contained 12 bases not matched to a gene. The CDR3 region is CASSQFVRTAGGAGELFF. For the CDR3, the DNA is TGCGCCAGCAGCCAATTTGTGCGGACAGCGGGAGGGGCCGGGGAGCTGTTTTTT.

The CDR3 sequence is CASSSSGFTGELFF. CDR3 sequence (DNA): TGTGCCAGCAGCTCTAGCGGTTTCACCGGGGAGCTGTTTTTT. V and J are TRBV7-2 and TRBJ2-2, with 7 bases that match TRBD2. The V segment lost 4 bases and the J segment 4 bases; nucleotides outside the gene matches: 3. The CDR3 has 14 amino acids. CDR1 is SGHTA and CDR2 is FQGNSA in the germline V gene.

To note about this clonotype: Since a much larger clone is just one base distant, this may be a read error. The chain has TRBV7-7 and TRBJ1-2; 7 positions agree with TRBD1. Germline-derived CDR1 and CDR2 are SSHAT and FNYEAQ (reference sequence). The CDR3 runs to 15 residues. CDR3 DNA sequence: TGTGCTAACAGCCCACTAACGGGACAGCTGTATGGCTACACCTTC. Protein: CANSPLTGQLYGYTF.

This clonotype was found a few times. V gene TRBV18 combines with J gene TRBJ2-3; TRBD2 aligns across 16 bases. V was clipped by 3 bases and J by 3 bases; unmatched bases: 6. There are 18 residues in the CDR3. Germline V gene data show CDR1 as KGHSH and CDR2 as LQKENI. This CDR3 reads CASSPLPGLAGGTDTQYF. DNA for the CDR3: TGTGCCAGCTCACCCCTCCCGGGACTAGCGGGAGGGACAGATACGCAGTATTTT.

This sequence joins TRBV12-3 or TRBV12-4 and TRBJ1-5; TRBD1 is a possible D gene (5 bases). This CDR3 has 12 amino acids. The V gene lost 8 bases and the J gene lost 9 bases, with 14 bases spanning the gap. The CDR3 DNA is TGTGCCAGCCTCGGGGGGGTTGGGCCCCAGCATTTT. It codes for CASLGGVGPQHF.

The chain joins TRBV4-1 to TRBJ2-7, with D perhaps assigned TRBD1 or TRBD2 (5 bases each). The CDR3 is made up of 15 amino acids. Trimming cost V 4 bases and J 5 bases, with 18 bases left between them. CDR1 is MGHRA, CDR2 YSYEKL, per germline. CDR3: CASSPETEGFDEQYF. The CDR3, as DNA: TGCGCCAGCAGCCCAGAGACAGAGGGATTCGACGAGCAGTACTTC.

The sample holds a few counts of this clonotype. It may be a read error: a sequence one base away is much more abundant. The rearrangement joins TRBV2 to TRBJ2-3, with 7 bases that match TRBD2. CDR1 and CDR2 (germline): SNHLY, FYNNEI. V trimming: 4 bases; J trimming: 4 bases; junction bases outside the gene matches: 8. The CDR3 length is 15 residues. The CDR3 here is CASSVGGRFADTQYF. CDR3 sequence (DNA): TGTGCCAGCAGTGTCGGGGGGAGGTTCGCAGATACGCAGTATTTT.

J is TRBJ1-6 and V is TRBV10-1; possibly TRBD1 for D (6 bases). This CDR3 has 17 residues. Looked up from germline, CDR1 is WNHNN and CDR2 is SYGVQD (reference sequence). Trimming stripped 4 bases from V and 4 bases from J, with 17 bases between. The CDR3 nucleotides are TGCGCCAGCAGTGTAGCCGGCAGGGGTAATTATAATTCACCCCTCCACTTT. Its translation is CASSVAGRGNYNSPLHF.

This clonotype was counted only a few times. V gene TRBV2 combines with J gene TRBJ2-5, with 7 bases aligning to TRBD2. The germline V gene encodes CDR1 SNHLY and CDR2 FYNNEI. CDR3 length equals 14 residues. With V trimmed by 10 bases and J by 7 bases, 15 bases remained unmatched. The CDR3 sequence is CATTRGGLEATQYF. CDR3 DNA: TGTGCCACCACCCGCGGCGGACTAGAAGCGACCCAGTACTTC.

This clonotype was counted many times. This rearrangement joins TRBV7-2 to TRBJ1-2; TRBD1 matches 9 bases. Germline values: CDR1 SGHTA, CDR2 FQGNSA. This CDR3 contains 16 residues. The junction had 7 bases not matched to a gene; V was cut back by 5 bases and J by 0 bases. The CDR3 DNA reads as TGTGCCAGCAGCATAGGGACAGGGCAATCTAACTATGGCTACACCTTC. It codes for CASSIGTGQSNYGYTF.

The chain links TRBV6-5 to TRBJ1-1; D may be TRBD1 (5 bases). The germline V and J ends were trimmed by 2 bases and 5 bases, with 12 bases remaining between them. The V gene's germline CDR1 is MNHEY and CDR2 SVGAGI. The length of the CDR3 is 14 residues. CDR3 sequence reads: CASSYSWGRTEAFF. The CDR3 DNA reads TGTGCCAGCAGTTACAGCTGGGGGAGGACTGAAGCTTTCTTT.

V is TRBV7-6 and J is TRBJ2-1; no definite D call. V shed 4 bases and J shed 4 bases, with 17 bases lying between them. The CDR3 extends over 16 amino acids. Germline lookup yields CDR1 SGHVS and CDR2 FNYEAQ. CDR3 amino acids: CASSSRVAWVYNEQFF. CDR3 DNA sequence: TGTGCCAGCAGCTCCCGGGTAGCTTGGGTTTACAATGAGCAGTTCTTC.

The J gene is TRBJ2-1, the V gene TRBV29-1, with D maybe TRBD1 (6 bases). Trimming shortened V by 4 bases and J by 0 bases, and 13 bases separated the two germline ends. Germline CDR1 SQVTM, CDR2 ANQGSEA. The CDR3 contains 15 residues. Written as DNA, the CDR3 is TGCAGCGTTGTAGGACAGATCGACTCCTACAATGAGCAGTTCTTC. The encoded protein is CSVVGQIDSYNEQFF.

The sample holds many counts of this clonotype. The genes are TRBV28 and TRBJ2-2; 7 bases align to TRBD2. Germline trimming cut 2 bases from V and 0 bases from J; bases unmatched to any gene: 3. The CDR3 totals 16 residues. Germline CDR1 and CDR2: MDHEN and SYDVKM. CDR3 DNA: TGTGCCAGCAGTTTACTAGCGGAGGCGAACACCGGGGAGCTGTTTTTT. Translating it yields CASSLLAEANTGELFF.

This clonotype was seen a few times. This chain joins TRBV27 and TRBJ2-5; 7 nucleotides align to TRBD1. Trimming cost V 4 bases and J 3 bases; bases outside gene matches: 5. CDR1 and CDR2 (germline): MNHEY, SMNVEV (reference sequence). The CDR3 covers 14 residues. CDR3 sequence: CASSSDRVKETQYF. CDR3 bases: TGTGCCAGCAGTTCTGACAGGGTGAAAGAGACCCAGTACTTC.

This clonotype was detected many times. The chain combines TRBV14 with TRBJ2-5; 7 bases agree with TRBD1. Germline V gene data show CDR1 as SGHDN and CDR2 as FVKESK. Trimming cost V 3 bases and J 2 bases; bases outside gene matches: 6. This CDR3 is built from 15 residues. The DNA for the CDR3 is TGTGCCAGCAGCCAGAACCGCAGGGGGCAAGAGACCCAGTACTTC. Translated, it gives CASSQNRRGQETQYF. Combining the CDR3 with reference TRBV14 and TRBJ2-5 gives the whole variable domain EAGVTQFPSHSVIEKGQTVTLRCDPISGHDNLYWYRRVMGKEIKFLLHFVKESKQDESGMPNNRFLAERTGGTYSTLKVQPAELEDSGVYFCASSQNRRGQETQYFGPGTRLLVL.

As regards this clonotype: A read error is likely, as this CDR3 ends without the conserved phenylalanine or tryptophan. The rearrangement uses TRBV30 and TRBJ2-7; 10 bases agree with TRBD2. V dropped 4 bases and J dropped 3; count of bases not matched to a gene: 3. CDR3 size: 13 residues. The germline V gene has CDR1 GTSNPN and CDR2 SVGIG (reference sequence). The CDR3: CAWTGTSVYEQYL. For the CDR3, the DNA is TGTGCCTGGACCGGGACTAGCGTCTACGAGCAGTACTTA.